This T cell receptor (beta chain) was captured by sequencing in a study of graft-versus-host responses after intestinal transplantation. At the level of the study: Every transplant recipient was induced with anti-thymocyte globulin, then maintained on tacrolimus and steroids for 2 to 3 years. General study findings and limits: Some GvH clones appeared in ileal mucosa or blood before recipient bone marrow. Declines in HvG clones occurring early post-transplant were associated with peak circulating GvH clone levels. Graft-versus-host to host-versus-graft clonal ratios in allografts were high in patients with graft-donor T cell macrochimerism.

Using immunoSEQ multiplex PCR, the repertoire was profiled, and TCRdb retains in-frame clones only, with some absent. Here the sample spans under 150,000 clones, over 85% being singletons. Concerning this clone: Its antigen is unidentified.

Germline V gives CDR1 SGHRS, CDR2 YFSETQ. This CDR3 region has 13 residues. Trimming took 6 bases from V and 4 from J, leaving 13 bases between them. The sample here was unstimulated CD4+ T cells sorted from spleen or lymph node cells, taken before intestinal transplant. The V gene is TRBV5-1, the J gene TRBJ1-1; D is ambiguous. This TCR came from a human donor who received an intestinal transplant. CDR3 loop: CASKDGPSTEAFF. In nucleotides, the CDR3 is TGCGCCAGCAAGGACGGTCCCTCCACTGAAGCTTTCTTT.